Here is one T cell receptor (beta chain) with its context. The data originate from a study of CD8 T cells in Susac syndrome. Reverse transcription of roughly 0.5 to 1 ug RNA was carried out with random hexamers. TCR beta CDR3 was amplified by immunoSEQ multiplex PCR. This amplification extended across 54 Vbeta and 13 Jbeta segments. TCRdb reanalysed the immunoSEQ multiplex PCR reads using MiXCR and keeps one entry per CDR3 protein. This sample has roughly 180,000 distinct CDR3 sequences, with 85% to 95% found just once. Sequencing of TCR beta drew on CD8+ and CD4+ T cells from blood. Matched for age and sex, the controls were healthy donors. TEMRA cells were FACS-enriched, with CD8+ and CD4+ T cells isolated negatively. CDR1 is MNHEY and CDR2 is SMNVEV in the germline V gene (reference sequence). J was trimmed by 7 bases and V by 6 bases; bases with no gene match: 5. The CDR3 has 12 amino acids.

This receptor was taken from a human donor in good health. The source material was CD4+ T cells from PBMCs. This sequence joins TRBV27 and TRBJ1-2, with 7 bases lining up with TRBD1. For the CDR3, the DNA is TGTGCCAGCAGCCAGGGGGGGATTGGCTACACCTTC. It specifies CASSQGGIGYTF.